These 26 T cell receptor gamma chains were sequenced from one sample in a study of Vδ1+ human thymocytes. Study results and caveats: Thymic TRG and TRD repertoires appeared highly polyclonal.

Extracted RNA was reverse transcribed into cDNA. Pooled V-gene forward primers with one constant-region reverse primer generated the CDR3 amplicons by multiplex PCR. TCRdb fed the multiplex PCR reads into CATT to redo clone calling. The sample consists of more than 9,000 gamma-chain clones, more than 35% of them appearing once. For these receptors, no antigen is known. Input material: Vdelta1+ gamma-delta thymocytes from the thymus. Subset meaning: FACS-sorted CD3+ TCRalphabeta- TCRVdelta1+ TCRVdelta2- thymocytes. The origin of the receptors is a boy younger than two who had congenital heart surgery.

As regards this clone: The junction departs from the called germline gene at one end, perhaps through a read error. The chain uses TRGV9 and TRGJ1 or TRGJ2. The J gene is not listed in TCRdb, so it was assigned here from a DNA match to germline. CDR3 length: 12 amino acids. Germline V lookup: CDR1 GITISATS, CDR2 ISYDGTV (reference sequence). For the CDR3, the DNA is TGTGCCTTGTGGGAGGCCGGTTATAGGAAACTCTTT. It codes for CALWEAGYRKLF.

The J gene is given as TRGJ1 or TRGJ2, and the V gene is not called. CDR3 length: 16 residues. CDR3 protein: CATWDMQLRLGYKKLF. The CDR3 DNA follows: TGTGCCACCTGGGACATGCAACTCCGTCTTGGTTATAAGAAACTCTTT.

The rearrangement uses TRGV5 and TRGJ1 or TRGJ2. Germline matching of the DNA provided the J gene here, since TCRdb leaves it blank. The V gene end was trimmed by 0 bases and the J gene end by 6 bases; junction bases not matched to a gene: 5. Germline V gene lookup returns CDR1 VINAFY and CDR2 YDVSNSKD. The CDR3 has 13 amino acids. DNA of the CDR3: TGTGCCACCTGGGACAGGCGGTGTTATAAGAAACTCTTT. Protein: CATWDRRCYKKLF.

The chain employs TRGV3 and TRGJ1 or TRGJ2. TCRdb supplies no J gene; here it was assigned by aligning the nucleotide sequence to germline. CDR1 VTNTFY and CDR2 YDVSTARD come from the germline V gene (reference sequence). V lost 1 base, J lost 0 bases, and 15 bases stayed unmatched. This CDR3 has 18 residues. The CDR3 DNA is TGTGCCACCTGGGACAGATGTGGTTCTAAGGCGAATTATTATAAGAAACTCTTT. The encoded protein is CATWDRCGSKANYYKKLF.

This chain connects TRGV3 to TRGJ1 or TRGJ2. Per the germline V gene, CDR1 is VTNTFY and CDR2 is YDVSTARD (reference sequence). V was clipped by 3 bases and J by 7 bases; unmatched bases: 9. The CDR3 sequence is 13 residues long. CDR3: CATWDEAGYKKLF. Here the CDR3 DNA reads TGTGCCACCTGGGACGAGGCTGGGTATAAGAAACTCTTT.

No V gene was called here, but the J gene is TRGJ1 or TRGJ2. There are 11 residues in the CDR3. The CDR3: CATWVATKKLF. The CDR3 DNA is TGTGCCACCTGGGTGGCGACTAAGAAACTCTTT.

V usage is TRGV8 and J usage is TRGJP1. No J segment appears in TCRdb, so it was assigned here by matching the sequence to germline. The J segment lost 5 bases and the V segment lost 0 bases, leaving 6 bases of the junction unmatched. Germline assignment: CDR1 VENAVY and CDR2 YDSYNSRV. The CDR3 is 15 residues long. CDR3 protein: CATWDRQHTGWFKIF. CDR3 nucleotides: TGTGCCACCTGGGATAGGCAACATACTGGTTGGTTCAAGATATTT.

This chain uses TRGV8 with TRGJ1 or TRGJ2. The J gene, absent from TCRdb, was called here by matching the DNA to germline. From germline, CDR1 is VENAVY and CDR2 YDSYNSRV. The CDR3 runs 19 residues. The trim removed 2 bases at V and 0 bases at J, leaving 19 bases unmatched. Here the CDR3 reads CATWDTRVRPPLNYYKKLF. In DNA, the CDR3 is TGTGCCACCTGGGATACACGCGTCCGACCACCCTTGAATTATTATAAGAAACTCTTT.

The V and J genes are TRGV9 and TRGJ1 or TRGJ2. The V segment lost 0 bases and the J segment 0 bases; nucleotides outside the gene matches: 5. The V gene's germline CDR1 is GITISATS and CDR2 ISYDGTV (reference sequence). The CDR3 is 15 amino acids. CDR3 DNA sequence: TGTGCCTTGTGGGAGGTGCATTGGAATTATTATAAGAAACTCTTT. Protein: CALWEVHWNYYKKLF.

The V and J genes are TRGV3 and TRGJ1 or TRGJ2. The J gene, absent from TCRdb, was called here by matching the DNA to germline. Trimming took 0 bases from V and 9 from J; bases not matched to a gene: 8. Germline V gene lookup returns CDR1 VTNTFY and CDR2 YDVSTARD (reference sequence). The CDR3 contains 13 residues. The CDR3 protein is CATWDRPAIKKLF. DNA of the CDR3: TGTGCCACCTGGGACAGGCCGGCAATTAAGAAACTCTTT.

V is TRGV3 and J is TRGJ1 or TRGJ2. Germline matching of the DNA provided the J gene here, since TCRdb leaves it blank. This CDR3 is 14 amino acids long. CDR1 and CDR2 (germline): VTNTFY, YDVSTARD (reference sequence). The V gene end was trimmed by 1 base and the J gene end by 3 bases; junction bases not matched to a gene: 6. CDR3 bases: TGTGCCACCTGGGACAGTACCCGTTATTATAAGAAACTCTTT. It translates to CATWDSTRYYKKLF.

The V gene remains uncalled, whereas the J gene is TRGJP2. The CDR3 consists of 16 residues. CDR3 region: CATWDGPLRSDWIKTF. For the CDR3, the DNA is TGTGCCACCTGGGACGGGCCGCTGCGTAGTGATTGGATCAAGACGTTT.

This clone occurred a few times. This chain joins TRGV5 and TRGJ1 or TRGJ2. Assignment of the J gene here rests on matching the DNA to germline, because TCRdb gives none. Trimming removed 4 bases from V and 5 bases from J; junction bases left unmatched: 5. Germline CDR1 reads VINAFY; CDR2 reads YDVSNSKD. The CDR3 totals 12 residues. CDR3 bases: TGTGCCACCTGGGATAGGGATTATAAGAAACTCTTT. This codes for CATWDRDYKKLF.

Note on this clone: Other DNA sequences in the same sample also yield this CDR3. The chain recombines TRGV9 with TRGJ1 or TRGJ2. CDR3 length: 13 amino acids. The V gene's germline CDR1 is GITISATS and CDR2 ISYDGTV (reference sequence). V was clipped by 0 bases and J by 4 bases; unmatched bases: 3. The CDR3 nucleotides read TGTGCCTTGTGGGAGGTGGACTATTATAAGAAACTCTTT. Protein: CALWEVDYYKKLF.

This clone was observed a handful of times. The V gene is TRGV4, the J gene TRGJ1 or TRGJ2. V lost 1 base and J lost 16; bases outside the gene matches: 4. The CDR3 runs 9 residues. CDR1 is EGSTGY and CDR2 is YDSYTSSV in the germline V gene. The CDR3: CATWDGGLF. CDR3 coding DNA: TGTGCCACCTGGGATGGCGGGCTCTTT.

This chain uses TRGV5 with TRGJ1 or TRGJ2. Here the J gene was assigned by germline matching of the DNA, as TCRdb has none. CDR3 length: 13 residues. V trimming: 2 bases; J trimming: 3 bases; junction bases outside the gene matches: 4. CDR1 is VINAFY and CDR2 is YDVSNSKD in the germline V gene. DNA of the CDR3: TGTGCCACCTGGGACACAATTTATTATAAGAAACTCTTT. This translates into CATWDTIYYKKLF.

The count of this clone is one. V gene TRGV4 combines with J gene TRGJ1 or TRGJ2. The J gene was not available in TCRdb and was assigned here by matching the DNA to germline segments. V shed 0 bases, J shed 7 bases, and the junction held 6 bases outside the gene matches. The CDR3 is 13 amino acids. Germline assignment: CDR1 EGSTGY and CDR2 YDSYTSSV. This CDR3 is CATWDGYRYKKLF. The CDR3 DNA follows: TGTGCCACCTGGGATGGGTATAGGTATAAGAAACTCTTT.

The chain carries TRGV4 and TRGJ1 or TRGJ2. CDR1 is EGSTGY, CDR2 YDSYTSSV, per germline. This CDR3 is built from 13 residues. After removal of 2 bases from V and 3 bases from J, the junction contained 4 bases not matched to a gene. In nucleotides, the CDR3 is TGTGCCACCTGGGATGAGGTTTATTATAAGAAACTCTTT. This sequence encodes CATWDEVYYKKLF.

This chain links TRGV3 with TRGJP2. The J gene, missing from TCRdb, was assigned here through DNA to germline matching. The CDR3 is 17 amino acids. V dropped 6 bases and J dropped 0; count of bases not matched to a gene: 13. Germline-derived CDR1 and CDR2 are VTNTFY and YDVSTARD (reference sequence). As DNA, the CDR3 is TGTGCCACCTGGCTACCTGAACTGGATAGTAGTGATTGGATCAAGACGTTT. It encodes CATWLPELDSSDWIKTF.

The table lists this clone with a few counts. A much larger clone differs by one base, so this may be a read error. This CDR3 is also generated by other DNA sequences in the sample. This chain links TRGV9 with TRGJ1 or TRGJ2. The CDR3 is made up of 13 amino acids. The V segment lost 1 base and the J segment 2 bases; nucleotides outside the gene matches: 2. Germline loops: CDR1 GITISATS, CDR2 ISYDGTV (reference sequence). The CDR3 is CALWEVHYYKKLF. As DNA, the CDR3 is TGTGCCTTGTGGGAGGTACATTATTATAAGAAACTCTTT.

About this clone: In the same sample, other DNA sequences code for this CDR3. This chain connects TRGV3 to TRGJ1 or TRGJ2. TCRdb offers no J gene call, so here the DNA was matched to germline to obtain one. J was trimmed by 10 bases and V by 0 bases; bases with no gene match: 6. The CDR3 has 12 residues. Germline V gives CDR1 VTNTFY, CDR2 YDVSTARD (reference sequence). In nucleotides, the CDR3 is TGTGCCACCTGGGACAGGCGGTCGAAGAAACTCTTT. Translating it yields CATWDRRSKKLF.

The chain links TRGV5 to TRGJ1 or TRGJ2. The J gene is absent in TCRdb and was assigned here via DNA matching to germline. The J segment lost 5 bases and the V segment lost 0 bases, leaving 10 bases of the junction unmatched. Germline CDR1 and CDR2: VINAFY and YDVSNSKD. There are 15 residues in the CDR3. CDR3 region: CATWDRRCANYKKLF. In DNA form, the CDR3 reads TGTGCCACCTGGGACAGGCGGTGCGCGAATTATAAGAAACTCTTT.

This clone appeared a few times. The chain links TRGV9 to TRGJ1 or TRGJ2. The V segment lost 2 bases and the J segment 8 bases; nucleotides outside the gene matches: 3. Germline CDR1 reads GITISATS; CDR2 reads ISYDGTV (reference sequence). The CDR3 is 11 residues long. CDR3 DNA sequence: TGTGCCTTGTGGGAGGGGAATAAGAAACTCTTT. It translates to CALWEGNKKLF.

V gene TRGV4 combines with J gene TRGJ1 or TRGJ2. TCRdb offers no J gene call, so here the DNA was matched to germline to obtain one. Unmatched junction bases numbered 7, after V lost 2 bases and J lost 6 bases. Germline CDR1 EGSTGY, CDR2 YDSYTSSV. CDR3 length equals 13 residues. The CDR3 reads CATWDDPIYKKLF. CDR3 coding DNA: TGTGCCACCTGGGATGACCCAATTTATAAGAAACTCTTT.

The chain combines TRGV2 with TRGJ1 or TRGJ2. As TCRdb names no J gene, one was assigned here on the basis of a DNA match to germline. Germline CDR1 is EGSNGY and CDR2 is YDSYNSKV. Losses at the gene ends were 0 bases for V and 3 bases for J; bases not matched to a gene: 5. The CDR3 has 14 residues. As DNA, the CDR3 is TGTGCCACCTGGGACGGGCCCTTTTATTATAAGAAACTCTTT. Encoded protein: CATWDGPFYYKKLF.

This clone was observed a handful of times. This chain uses TRGV3 with TRGJ1 or TRGJ2. There are 15 residues in the CDR3. Germline CDR1 is VTNTFY and CDR2 is YDVSTARD (reference sequence). Trimming took 0 bases from V and 5 from J; bases not matched to a gene: 10. The CDR3 here is CATWDRLWGNYKKLF. Written as DNA, the CDR3 is TGTGCCACCTGGGACAGGCTATGGGGGAATTATAAGAAACTCTTT.